Listed here are 11 T cell receptor beta chains from one sample, sequenced in a study of CD8+ T cells in alopecia areata. The sequencing template was cDNA reverse transcribed from extracted RNA. Produced via immunoSEQ multiplex PCR; TCRdb's table is partial and in-frame only. The data show several thousand clones, with 63% seen just once and 9.5% to 12% held by the top ten. The treatment was: oral pan-JAK inhibitor, 5-10 mg twice daily. In alopecia areata patients, both lesional scalp punch biopsies and peripheral blood were collected. The sample in question was skin, obtained at week 4, from a patient treated with tofacitinib. The receptors shown here come from a human donor with alopecia areata.

The chain joins TRBV2 to TRBJ1-1; D remains ambiguous. Germline CDR1 is SNHLY and CDR2 is FYNNEI. V dropped 2 bases and J dropped 4 bases, with 17 bases sitting between them. The CDR3 extends over 16 amino acids. CDR3 residues: CASSEPEHGVSTEAFF. The DNA of the CDR3 is TGTGCCAGCAGTGAACCCGAGCACGGGGTTTCCACTGAAGCTTTCTTT.

The chain has TRBV30 and TRBJ2-1, with TRBD2 matching 12 bases. This CDR3 region has 20 residues. The V and J ends lost 4 bases and 3 bases, in that order; junction bases with no gene match: 19. Germline CDR1 and CDR2: GTSNPN and SVGIG (reference sequence). CDR3 sequence: CAWKRTSGTRRKDNYNEQFF. In DNA form, the CDR3 reads TGTGCCTGGAAAAGGACTAGCGGGACTAGAAGGAAGGATAACTACAATGAGCAGTTCTTC.

The genes are TRBV4-1 and TRBJ2-1; TRBD2 matches at 8 bases. The V and J ends lost 8 bases and 5 bases, in that order; junction bases with no gene match: 14. In germline, CDR1 is MGHRA, CDR2 YSYEKL. The CDR3 is 16 residues long. The DNA of the CDR3 is TGCGCCAGCTCTACTATCCAAACTAGCGGAGACAATGAGCAGTTCTTC. It yields the protein CASSTIQTSGDNEQFF.

This chain connects TRBV6-1 to TRBJ2-7, with TRBD2 as a possible D gene (6 bases). The ends were cut back, 2 bases at V and 3 bases at J, with 14 bases in the middle. The CDR3 runs to 15 residues. Germline V lookup: CDR1 MNHNS, CDR2 SASEGT. CDR3 protein: CASSEWRSGDYEQYF. Written as DNA, the CDR3 is TGTGCCAGCAGTGAATGGCGTAGCGGAGACTACGAGCAGTACTTC.

This clone has more than one count but fewer than ten. This chain links TRBV27 with TRBJ2-5; TRBD1 or TRBD2 may be the D gene (5 bases each). CDR3 length: 15 amino acids. Germline CDR1 is MNHEY and CDR2 is SMNVEV (reference sequence). Trimming cost V 9 bases and J 5 bases, with 22 bases left between them. As DNA, the CDR3 is TGTGCCAGTTCGAGGCAGGGACCGACCGGGGAGACCCAGTACTTC. As protein: CASSRQGPTGETQYF.

This clone was detected a few times. Its ends do not fully match the called genes, so a read error is possible. The chain is built from TRBV11-2 and TRBJ1-1; D is undetermined. The CDR3 contains 11 residues. CDR1 is SGHAT and CDR2 is FQNNGV in the germline V gene. The CDR3 here is CASSLGSTAFF. The DNA for the CDR3 is TGTGCCAGCAGTTTAGGGTCAACGGCTTTCTTT.

A single count supports this clone. V and J are TRBV29-1 and TRBJ2-7; D is perhaps TRBD2 (6 bases). The ends were cut back, 4 bases at V and 7 bases at J, with 20 bases in the middle. There are 14 residues in the CDR3. The germline CDR1 and CDR2 sequences are SQVTM and ANQGSEA. CDR3 amino acids: CSVAPRGSGVEQYF. The CDR3 nucleotides read TGCAGCGTTGCCCCCCGGGGTAGCGGTGTGGAGCAGTACTTC.

The rearrangement links TRBV4-1 to TRBJ1-2; 9 bases map to TRBD1. From germline, CDR1 is MGHRA and CDR2 YSYEKL. The trim removed 4 bases at V and 7 bases at J, leaving 7 bases unmatched. This CDR3 spans 14 amino acids. The CDR3: CASSPTGTGSGYTF. CDR3 in DNA: TGCGCCAGCAGCCCGACCGGGACAGGGAGTGGCTACACCTTC.

This clone has a handful of counts. J is TRBJ2-1 and V is TRBV7-9, with 11 bases matching TRBD2. Germline CDR1 is SEHNR and CDR2 is FQNEAQ (reference sequence). The CDR3 is 14 residues long. J gave up 10 bases and V 3 bases, and 5 bases lay outside the gene matches. In nucleotides, the CDR3 is TGTGCCAGCAGCTTCCTTAGCGGGAGGGGGGAGCAGTTCTTC. Translating it yields CASSFLSGRGEQFF.

This clone was detected only once. The chain joins TRBV4-1 to TRBJ1-1, with D unclear. V lost 1 base and J lost 0, with 24 bases in between. This CDR3 region has 20 residues. Germline loops: CDR1 MGHRA, CDR2 YSYEKL. CDR3 residues: CASSQVAPLGTVEVNTEAFF. The CDR3 coding sequence is TGCGCCAGCAGCCAAGTAGCCCCGTTGGGAACGGTTGAAGTGAACACTGAAGCTTTCTTT.

This chain joins TRBV19 and TRBJ1-3; D is possibly TRBD1 (5 bases). The germline V gene encodes CDR1 LNHDA and CDR2 SQIVND (reference sequence). This CDR3 comprises 13 residues. The V end was cut by 7 bases, the J end by 4 bases, with 11 bases between. The CDR3 nucleotides read TGTGCCAGTAAAGGGGACCCCGGAAACACCATATATTTT. It yields the protein CASKGDPGNTIYF.